Listed below are T cell receptor beta chains from one sample, sequenced in a study of blood T cells in healthy people across ages. TCRdb re-called the 5' RACE reads through MiXCR, storing one row per CDR3 protein. The sample records about 730,000 distinct CDR3 sequences, 35% to 45% being singletons. Input material: blood. Receptors were obtained from a woman aged 60-75 years in good health. CDR3s include the opening cysteine and the closing phenylalanine or tryptophan. Each record gives: J gene, V gene, clone size, D gene, CDR3 DNA, CDR3 protein. D genes are given only for firm matches. Size tells how often a clone was seen (once, few, many) or the class of an expanded clone, and some rows leave it out.

TRBJ2-3	TRBV6-2/TRBV6-3	-	-	TGTGCCAGCAGTACCCGAGGGGGATCGACAGATACGCAGTATTTT	CASSTRGGSTDTQYF
TRBJ2-2	TRBV4-2	few	-	TGTGCCAGCAGCCAGCCCCTAGCCTACCGGACCTCGAACACCGGGGAGCTGTTTTTT	CASSQPLAYRTSNTGELFF
TRBJ1-2	TRBV5-1	once	-	TGCGCCAGCAGCGGGGGTGGAGTAAACTATGGCTACACCTTC	CASSGGGVNYGYTF
TRBJ2-1	TRBV28	-	TRBD2	TGTGCCGGCAGCAGACTAGCGGGGGGACATGAGCAGTTCTTC	CAGSRLAGGHEQFF
TRBJ2-5	TRBV7-3	few	TRBD2	TGTGCCAGCAGCTTACAAGCGGGGGGTTACAATGAGCAGTACTTC	CASSLQAGGYNEQYF
TRBJ2-3	TRBV2	-	TRBD1	TGTGCCGTTCGGGACAGCGAACAGGGCACAGATACGCAGTATTTT	CAVRDSEQGTDTQYF
TRBJ1-2	TRBV29-1	many	-	TGCAGCGTTGCCCCAAACCTGGGGGATGGCTACACCTTC	CSVAPNLGDGYTF
TRBJ2-5	TRBV13	-	-	TGTGCCAGCAGCTTACCGGGGCAGGGGATGAAGACCCAGTACTTC	CASSLPGQGMKTQYF
TRBJ2-7	TRBV11-1	few	-	TGTGCCAGCAGCCGTGGGATTTCCTACGAGCAGTACTTC	CASSRGISYEQYF
TRBJ1-2	TRBV6-6	-	-	TGTGCCAGCAGGGACAGCCACTATGGCTACACCTTC	CASRDSHYGYTF
TRBJ2-1	TRBV15	many	TRBD2	TGTGCCACCAGCAGAGAAGCTAGCGGGATTCTCTACAATGAGCAGTTCTTC	CATSREASGILYNEQFF
TRBJ1-4	TRBV7-2	-	-	TGTGCCGGCAGCTTAGCGAGCGGGAATGAAAAACTGTTTTTT	CAGSLASGNEKLFF
TRBJ2-2	TRBV7-8	-	-	TGTGCCAGCAGCTTAACCCCGACTCTTTACACCGGGGAGCTGTTTTTT	CASSLTPTLYTGELFF
TRBJ2-1	TRBV2	-	-	TGTGCCAGCAGAGTCGCTCCACAGGGGTTCTTC	CASRVAPQGFF
TRBJ2-3	TRBV20-1	-	-	TGCAGTGCTCAACCATCAGATACGCAGTATTTT	CSAQPSDTQYF
TRBJ2-4	TRBV5-1	-	TRBD1	TGCGCCAGCAGCACGTCGGGACAGTGGATGAAGGAGCAGTACTTC	CASSTSGQWMKEQYF
TRBJ1-5	TRBV5-1	-	-	TGCGCCAGCAGCGCCGGGACACCATCCCAGGGGCCCCAGCATTTT	CASSAGTPSQGPQHF
TRBJ2-7	TRBV6-2/TRBV6-3	-	-	TGTGTCAGCAGTTACAGCTACGAGCAGTACTTC	CVSSYSYEQYF
TRBJ1-2	TRBV24-1	once	-	TGTGCCACCCGGGAGGGTGGCATCTATGGCTACACCTTC	CATREGGIYGYTF
TRBJ2-4	TRBV5-1	few	-	TGCGCCAGCAGCTTGTTTGCGGACCTAGCCAAAAACATTCAGTACTTC	CASSLFADLAKNIQYF
TRBJ1-3	TRBV5-1	-	TRBD1	TGCGCCAGCAGCTTGGCCACCACGACAGGGAAGGGACCCTCTGGAAACACCATATATTTT	CASSLATTTGKGPSGNTIYF
TRBJ2-7	TRBV7-3	-	-	TGTGCCAGCAGCCTGGGGACGGAACCTGACGAGCAGTACTTC	CASSLGTEPDEQYF
TRBJ1-1	TRBV28	few	-	TGTGCCACCTCTGAGGGGATCCCTGAAGCTTTCTTT	CATSEGIPEAFF
TRBJ2-3	TRBV14	-	-	TGTGCCAGCAGCCACTTTGGGGACAACACAGATACGCAGTATTTT	CASSHFGDNTDTQYF
TRBJ2-5	TRBV18	-	TRBD2	TGTGCCAGCTCACCACCCAGCTCGGGGGGGCAGTACTTC	CASSPPSSGGQYF
TRBJ2-5	TRBV5-1	few	TRBD2	TGCGCCAGCAGCCCCTGGGCGGCTAGCGGGCAAGAGACCCAGTACTTC	CASSPWAASGQETQYF
TRBJ2-5	TRBV4-3	-	-	TGCGCCAGCAGCCAAGATCTCCCCAGCGGCATGTACCAAGAGACCCAGTACTTC	CASSQDLPSGMYQETQYF
TRBJ1-2	TRBV12-3/TRBV12-4	once	-	TGTGCCAGCAGACCCCGGGAATCCTATGGCTACACCTTC	CASRPRESYGYTF
TRBJ1-2	TRBV4-3	-	TRBD1	TGCGCCAGCAGCCAAGGACAGGGGTCGGGCTATGGCTACACCTTC	CASSQGQGSGYGYTF
TRBJ1-2	TRBV7-9	few	-	TGTGCCAGCAGCTTAGTTGCGGGGTCCCATGGCTACACCTTC	CASSLVAGSHGYTF
TRBJ2-7	TRBV27	few	TRBD1	TGTGCCAGCAGCACTGTGGGACAGGTTCCCTACGAGCAGTACTTC	CASSTVGQVPYEQYF
TRBJ2-7	TRBV20-1	few	TRBD1	TGCAGTGCTAGGGCCTGGACAGGGACCTACGAGCAGTACTTC	CSARAWTGTYEQYF
TRBJ2-1	TRBV4-1	many	-	TGCGCCAGCAGCCAAGTAAGCTTATCGCCCTACAATGAGCAGTTCTTC	CASSQVSLSPYNEQFF
TRBJ2-1	TRBV28	-	TRBD2	TGTGCCAGCAGTGGGTGGACTAGCGGGAGCTCCTACAATGAGCAGTTCTTC	CASSGWTSGSSYNEQFF
TRBJ1-5	TRBV5-1	-	-	TGCGCCAGCAGCTTGGCCGGGGCAGGGGATCAGCCCCAGCATTTT	CASSLAGAGDQPQHF
TRBJ1-5	TRBV20-1	-	-	TGCAGTGCTAGAGGGGGGGTAAGGCGCAATCAGCCCCAGCATTTT	CSARGGVRRNQPQHF
TRBJ1-6	TRBV27	once	-	TGTGCCAGCAGCCATAGGGGAGGGTCACCCCTCCACTTT	CASSHRGGSPLHF
TRBJ2-7	TRBV28	few	TRBD1	TGTGCCAGCAGGACAGGGTCGGCCGAGCAGTACTTC	CASRTGSAEQYF
TRBJ1-5	TRBV21-1	-	-	TGTGCCAGCAGCAAAGATAAGGGATGGCAGCGACAGCCCCAGCATTTT	CASSKDKGWQRQPQHF
TRBJ2-5	TRBV27	few	TRBD2	TGTGCCAGCGGTCCTCAAGGGGGAGTAGCGGGAAACCAAGAGACCCAGTACTTC	CASGPQGGVAGNQETQYF
TRBJ2-5	TRBV7-6	few	TRBD2	TGTGCCAGCAGCCCCGGACTAGCGGGGAGGAAGGAGACCCAGTACTTC	CASSPGLAGRKETQYF
TRBJ2-5	TRBV7-8	-	TRBD2	TGTGCCAGCACCCCAGGACTAGCGGGAATGTACTTC	CASTPGLAGMYF
TRBJ2-1	TRBV7-9	-	-	TGTGCCAGCAGCGGCGGACAGAGGACCTACAATGAGCAGTTCTTC	CASSGGQRTYNEQFF